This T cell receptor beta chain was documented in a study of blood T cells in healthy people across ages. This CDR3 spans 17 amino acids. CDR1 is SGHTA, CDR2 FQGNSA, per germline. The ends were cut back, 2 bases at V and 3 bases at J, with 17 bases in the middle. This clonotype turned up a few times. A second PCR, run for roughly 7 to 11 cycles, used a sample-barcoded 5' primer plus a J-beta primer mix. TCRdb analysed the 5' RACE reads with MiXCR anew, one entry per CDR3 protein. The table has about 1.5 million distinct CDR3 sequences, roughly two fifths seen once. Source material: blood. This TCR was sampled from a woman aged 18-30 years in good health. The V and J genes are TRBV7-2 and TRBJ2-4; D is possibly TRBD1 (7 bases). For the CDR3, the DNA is TGTGCCAGCAGCTTAACCGGAGGGGGCCGGGGCAAAAACATTCAGTACTTC. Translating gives CASSLTGGGRGKNIQYF. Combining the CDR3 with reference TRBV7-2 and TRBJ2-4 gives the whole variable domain GAGVSQSPSNKVTEKGKDVELRCDPISGHTALYWYRQSLGQGLEFLIYFQGNSAPDKSGLPSDRFSAERTGGSVSTLTIQRTQQEDSAVYLCASSLTGGGRGKNIQYFGAGTRLSVL.